Below are 18 T cell receptor beta chains sequenced from a single sample in a study of tumor-infiltrating lymphocytes in localized non-small cell lung cancer. Here immunoSEQ multiplex PCR was the method, and the copy in TCRdb shows in-frame clones only, minus some. The data show over 7,000 clones, 60% to 80% seen once. Sequenced sample: uninvolved lung tissue not adjacent to the tumor. The receptor source for this set is a human donor with non-small cell lung cancer.

The chain links TRBV4-3 to TRBJ2-1; perhaps D is TRBD1 or TRBD2 (5 bases each). The CDR3 contains 15 residues. Germline loops: CDR1 LGHNA, CDR2 YSLEER. The V end lost 0 bases, the J end lost 11 bases, and 17 bases lay between the germline ends. Here the CDR3 reads CASSQERDGYDQQFF. DNA for the CDR3: TGCGCCAGCAGCCAAGAAAGGGACGGGTATGATCAGCAGTTCTTC.

The chain uses TRBV29-1 and TRBJ1-2; D is possibly TRBD1 (5 bases). This CDR3 spans 13 amino acids. Trimming cost V 5 bases and J 8 bases, with 18 bases left between them. The germline CDR1 and CDR2 sequences are SQVTM and ANQGSEA. The CDR3 nucleotides are TGCAGCGTTCTCCAAAGCAGGGCGCGGGGCTACACCTTC. Its protein product is CSVLQSRARGYTF.

This clone was seen a handful of times. The genes are TRBV6-5 and TRBJ1-1; perhaps TRBD1 as D (6 bases). The V gene's germline CDR1 is MNHEY and CDR2 SVGAGI. Deletions cut 6 bases from V and 4 bases from J, with 15 bases between. This CDR3 is 14 amino acids long. CDR3 in amino acids: CASSSLGGLTEAFF. As DNA, the CDR3 is TGTGCCAGCAGCTCCCTCGGGGGGCTCACTGAAGCTTTCTTT.

The V call is TRBV19, the J call TRBJ1-5, with no clear D. V was shortened by 7 bases and J by 5 bases, with 12 bases between the two germline ends. This CDR3 contains 13 residues. Germline CDR1 reads LNHDA; CDR2 reads SQIVND (reference sequence). The CDR3 sequence: CASTRGPDQPQHF. The DNA of the CDR3 is TGTGCCAGTACTCGGGGTCCGGATCAGCCCCAGCATTTT.

This chain uses TRBV19 with TRBJ1-1; D gene ambiguous. Germline values: CDR1 LNHDA, CDR2 SQIVND (reference sequence). The CDR3 sequence is 14 residues long. Trimming stripped 6 bases from V and 1 base from J, with 12 bases between. The CDR3 loop is CASRPTAKNTEAFF. The CDR3, as DNA: TGTGCCAGTAGGCCGACGGCTAAGAACACTGAAGCTTTCTTT.

The chain is built from TRBV7-3 and TRBJ2-6; D not certain. Germline V lookup: CDR1 SGHTA, CDR2 FQGTGA. The V and J ends lost 0 bases and 1 base respectively, with 13 bases between them. The CDR3 extends over 18 amino acids. CDR3 region: CASSLTGTANSGANVLTF. CDR3 bases: TGTGCCAGCAGCTTAACAGGCACAGCCAATTCTGGGGCCAACGTCCTGACTTTC.

The rearrangement uses TRBV30 and TRBJ2-3; 12 positions match TRBD2. Germline CDR1 and CDR2: GTSNPN and SVGIG (reference sequence). The CDR3 loop spans 15 amino acids. The V segment lost 4 bases and the J segment 0 bases; nucleotides outside the gene matches: 2. In nucleotides, the CDR3 is TGTGCCTGGACGACTAGCGGGGGAAGCACAGATACGCAGTATTTT. Translating gives CAWTTSGGSTDTQYF.

The V and J genes are TRBV2 and TRBJ2-3, with 9 bases lining up with TRBD2. CDR1 and CDR2 (germline): SNHLY, FYNNEI. V shed 5 bases, J shed 0 bases, and the junction held 3 bases outside the gene matches. The CDR3 length is 15 residues. The CDR3 DNA is TGTGCCAGCAGTAAGACTAGCGGTAGCACAGATACGCAGTATTTT. Protein sequence: CASSKTSGSTDTQYF.

The chain has TRBV5-6 and TRBJ2-5, with 10 bases that match TRBD2. Germline V gene data show CDR1 as SGHDT and CDR2 as YYEEEE. The V gene end was trimmed by 0 bases and the J gene end by 5 bases; junction bases not matched to a gene: 4. The CDR3 consists of 15 residues. Here the CDR3 DNA reads TGTGCCAGCAGCTTGGGGCGGACTAGCGGCGAGACCCAGTACTTC. This codes for CASSLGRTSGETQYF. The whole variable domain, remainder taken from reference TRBV5-6 and TRBJ2-5, is DAGVTQSPTHLIKTRGQQVTLRCSPKSGHDTVSWYQQALGQGPQFIFQYYEEEERQRGNFPDRFSGHQFPNYSSELNVNALLLGDSALYLCASSLGRTSGETQYFGPGTRLLVL.

This chain links TRBV29-1 with TRBJ1-6; D might be TRBD1 (6 bases). The ends were cut back, 6 bases at V and 0 bases at J, with 12 bases in the middle. Germline V gene sequence: CDR1 SQVTM, CDR2 ANQGSEA. This CDR3 has 15 amino acids. The CDR3 spells CSVRTVNSYNSPLHF. The CDR3 DNA reads as TGCAGCGTCAGGACAGTAAACTCCTATAATTCACCCCTCCACTTT.

The genes are TRBV27 and TRBJ1-1, with D maybe TRBD1 (6 bases). The V end lost 5 bases, the J end lost 4 bases, and 23 bases lay between the germline ends. The germline V gene encodes CDR1 MNHEY and CDR2 SMNVEV (reference sequence). The CDR3 has 17 amino acids. The CDR3 coding sequence is TGTGCCAGCAGTACCTTCTGGGGGGCAGGGGCTAGCACTGAAGCTTTCTTT. This gives the protein CASSTFWGAGASTEAFF.

This chain links TRBV12-5 with TRBJ2-1; D may be TRBD2 (5 bases). CDR1 and CDR2 (germline): LGHNT, FRNRAP. The CDR3 is 12 residues long. Trimming left V 3 bases short and J 7 bases short, with 7 bases between. CDR3 loop: CASGFLANEQFF. CDR3 nucleotide sequence: TGTGCTAGTGGTTTTTTAGCGAATGAGCAGTTCTTC.

V and J are TRBV5-4 and TRBJ1-4; TRBD1 might be the D (5 bases). CDR3 size: 20 residues. With 5 bases removed from V and 0 bases from J, the gap between germline ends came to 26 bases. Germline loops: CDR1 SGHNT, CDR2 YYREEE (reference sequence). The CDR3 DNA follows: TGTGCCAGCAGTCTCAAGGGTGGGGCAGGCGCCTTCGCAACTAATGAAAAACTGTTTTTT. This encodes CASSLKGGAGAFATNEKLFF.

The rearrangement links TRBV7-8 to TRBJ2-1; 8 positions match TRBD1. Trimming removed 5 bases from V and 7 bases from J; junction bases left unmatched: 7. CDR1 SGHVS and CDR2 FQNEAQ come from the germline V gene. This CDR3 is built from 14 residues. The CDR3 DNA reads TGTGCCAGCAGCCTAGGTGGGACAGGTAATGAGCAGTTCTTC. Translated: CASSLGGTGNEQFF.

The V gene is TRBV4-3, the J gene TRBJ2-5, with a weak D call TRBD1 (6 bases). CDR1 and CDR2 (germline): LGHNA, YSLEER. The CDR3 is made up of 16 amino acids. Trimming took 6 bases from V and 3 from J, leaving 20 bases between them. The CDR3 sequence: CASRKTGRNREETQYF. Here the CDR3 DNA reads TGCGCCAGCAGAAAAACCGGTAGAAACAGGGAAGAGACCCAGTACTTC.

This clone has a handful of counts. This chain uses TRBV6-5 with TRBJ1-2, with D perhaps TRBD1 (5 bases). The CDR3 is 13 residues long. Germline CDR1 MNHEY, CDR2 SVGAGI. V was shortened by 6 bases and J by 2 bases, with 10 bases between the two germline ends. The CDR3 sequence: CASRAGGNYGYTF. In DNA form, the CDR3 reads TGTGCCAGCAGAGCGGGGGGAAACTATGGCTACACCTTC.

J is TRBJ1-2 and V is TRBV7-8; the D gene is possibly TRBD1 (6 bases). V gave up 1 base and J gave up 4 bases, with 13 bases separating them. This CDR3 has 15 residues. In germline, CDR1 is SGHVS, CDR2 FQNEAQ. Written as DNA, the CDR3 is TGTGCCAGCAGCTTAGTCGGGGGCGGTCTCTATGGCTACACCTTC. It specifies CASSLVGGGLYGYTF.

This chain links TRBV29-1 with TRBJ2-7; the match to TRBD1 covers 7 bases. There are 18 residues in the CDR3. Per germline, CDR1 SQVTM and CDR2 ANQGSEA. Germline trimming cut 2 bases from V and 7 bases from J; bases unmatched to any gene: 23. The CDR3 DNA reads TGCAGCGTTGAACACCGGGACAGCGACAATCCAGGGAACGCGGAGCAGTACTTC. Translation gives CSVEHRDSDNPGNAEQYF.